This is a list of T cell receptor beta chains from one sample in a study of T cell responses to AZD1222 COVID-19 vaccine. Libraries were prepared by immunoSEQ multiplex PCR; TCRdb keeps only in-frame clonotypes and omits some of them. Here the sample spans about 42,000 clones, around 89% being singletons. Here the sequenced sample was peripheral blood, taken 28 days after the second AZD1222 dose. Every receptor here comes from an adult who received the AZD1222 COVID-19 vaccine. Each CDR3 is given with its conserved first and last residue. The order of the fields is V gene, CDR3 protein.

v_call: TRBV10-3; cdr3_aa: CAISESTGLASFGYTF
v_call: TRBV9; cdr3_aa: CASSVGQTGQETQYF
v_call: TRBV3-1/TRBV3-2; cdr3_aa: CASSHSPNSYEQYF
v_call: TRBV6-1; cdr3_aa: CASSEGIGAGNTIYF
v_call: TRBV7-3; cdr3_aa: CASSPGTSAYNEQFF
v_call: TRBV20-1; cdr3_aa: CSASVGNEQYF
v_call: TRBV5-1; cdr3_aa: CASSPDGVSTDTQYF
v_call: TRBV9; cdr3_aa: CASSVATGQGYGYTF
v_call: TRBV6-1; cdr3_aa: CASRELEAGAYNEQFF
v_call: TRBV19; cdr3_aa: CASRPTGSSGNTIYF
v_call: TRBV9; cdr3_aa: CASSVGTGLGEQYF
v_call: TRBV7-2; cdr3_aa: CASSYLAGLTASTQYF
v_call: TRBV7-2; cdr3_aa: CAGGTYDTDTQYF
v_call: TRBV7-8; cdr3_aa: CASSLADLGKLFF
v_call: TRBV6-5; cdr3_aa: CATTPWGVTEAFF
v_call: TRBV27; cdr3_aa: CASLLLSPEGDTQYF
v_call: TRBV5-1; cdr3_aa: CASSLATSGRALVDEQFF
v_call: TRBV30; cdr3_aa: CAWSVGGVPYNSPLHF
v_call: TRBV5-4; cdr3_aa: CASSPAGGDTGELFF
v_call: TRBV7-9; cdr3_aa: CASRRDREGYTF
v_call: TRBV10-3; cdr3_aa: CAISAGQSINQPQHF
v_call: TRBV7-2; cdr3_aa: CASSLSGTDYNEQFF
v_call: TRBV25-1; cdr3_aa: CASSGTGPFNEQFF
v_call: TRBV6-5; cdr3_aa: CASSYTNTDTQYF
v_call: TRBV11-2; cdr3_aa: CASSPEVLRRTNTGELFF
v_call: TRBV12-5; cdr3_aa: CARGRGGGGEIEQYF
v_call: TRBV6-2/TRBV6-3; cdr3_aa: CASSPGQGNYGYTF
v_call: TRBV4-1; cdr3_aa: CASSRDRGHEQYF
v_call: TRBV6-6; cdr3_aa: CASTPGPQSEAFF
v_call: TRBV12-5; cdr3_aa: CASGLGAGDTTDTQYF
v_call: TRBV7-9; cdr3_aa: CASSPKHRTGGNTEAFF
v_call: TRBV19; cdr3_aa: CASSIGGRGGTDTQYF
v_call: TRBV7-3; cdr3_aa: CASSRDMIRSYEQYF
v_call: TRBV9; cdr3_aa: CASSPRDPNYGYTF
v_call: TRBV5-1; cdr3_aa: CASSLATGAADTQYF
v_call: TRBV5-6; cdr3_aa: CASSSTGGEGGYEQYF